The 30 T cell receptor beta chains presented below share a single source sample, sequenced in a study of cytomegalovirus exposure and HLA in healthy donors. The study ran its PCR with 60 Vbeta and 13 Jbeta primers. The assay was immunoSEQ multiplex PCR, and TCRdb's table has in-frame clones only and misses some. Of about 130,000 clones in the sample, roughly 79% were seen once. The sequenced material came from PBMCs. These receptors were obtained from a woman aged 50 to 65 in good health and CMV-seronegative.

The J gene is TRBJ1-1, the V gene TRBV18; possible D gene TRBD1, 6 bases. Trimming removed 8 bases from V and 7 bases from J, with 11 bases in between. The CDR3 has 11 amino acids. In germline, CDR1 is KGHSH, CDR2 LQKENI. The CDR3 DNA follows: TGTGCCAGCCAGAAACAGGGTGAAGCTTTCTTT. Translation gives CASQKQGEAFF.

This clone was counted only a few times. The chain joins TRBV7-8 to TRBJ2-1; 9 positions match TRBD2. The CDR3 is made up of 15 amino acids. Germline V gene data show CDR1 as SGHVS and CDR2 as FQNEAQ. The ends lost 2 bases at V and 6 bases at J; junction bases unmatched: 5. The CDR3 loop reads CASSLSSGMSNEQFF. In DNA, the CDR3 is TGTGCCAGCAGCTTATCTAGCGGGATGAGCAATGAGCAGTTCTTC.

V gene TRBV19 combines with J gene TRBJ2-4; D not resolved. The CDR3 runs to 17 residues. V lost 3 bases and J 0 bases, leaving 15 bases between the germline ends. Germline V CDR1 and CDR2: LNHDA, SQIVND (reference sequence). The CDR3 DNA sequence: TGTGCCAGTAGTATGGCAAGTGTATGGCTAGCCAAAAACATTCAGTACTTC. It translates to CASSMASVWLAKNIQYF. The full variable domain, its missing parts supplied by reference TRBV19 and TRBJ2-4, is DGGITQSPKYLFRKEGQNVTLSCEQNLNHDAMYWYRQDPGQGLRLIYYSQIVNDFQKGDIAEGYSVSREKKESFPLTVTSAQKNPTAFYLCASSMASVWLAKNIQYFGAGTRLSVL.

The genes are TRBV4-2 and TRBJ2-2, with TRBD1 matching over 7 bases. The ends lost 0 bases at V and 4 bases at J; junction bases unmatched: 2. This CDR3 is 15 amino acids long. The germline CDR1 and CDR2 sequences are LGHNA and YNFKEQ. CDR3 sequence: CASSQDDRVTGELFF. The CDR3 DNA reads TGTGCCAGCAGCCAAGATGACAGGGTCACCGGGGAGCTGTTTTTT.

This rearrangement joins TRBV7-3 to TRBJ2-1, with 8 positions matching TRBD1. V gave up 1 base and J gave up 5 bases; unmatched junction bases: 7. The CDR3 extends over 16 amino acids. Germline CDR1 is SGHTA and CDR2 is FQGTGA. In DNA, the CDR3 is TGTGCCAGCAGCTTAAGGCCGGACAGGGCCAACAATGAGCAGTTCTTC. It yields the protein CASSLRPDRANNEQFF.

The chain has TRBV6-5 and TRBJ1-2; the D gene is possibly TRBD1 (5 bases). Between the trimmed V and J ends, which lost 2 bases and 13 bases, there was a span of 17 bases. Germline CDR1 reads MNHEY; CDR2 reads SVGAGI. CDR3 length: 13 residues. As DNA, the CDR3 is TGTGCCAGCAGTTACCTTAAGGGGTTAGGGTTCACCTTC. Its translation is CASSYLKGLGFTF.

The chain has TRBV9 and TRBJ1-1, with a weak D call TRBD1 (5 bases). Trimming cost V 2 bases and J 1 base, with 6 bases left between them. Germline V gene sequence: CDR1 SGDLS, CDR2 YYNGEE. CDR3 size: 13 residues. The CDR3, as DNA: TGTGCCAGCAGCGTCGACAGGAACACTGAAGCTTTCTTT. Translation: CASSVDRNTEAFF.

The V call is TRBV25-1, the J call TRBJ2-2; D remains ambiguous. This CDR3 is 11 amino acids long. V was cut by 7 bases and J by 5 bases, with 5 bases left in between. In germline, CDR1 is MGHDK, CDR2 SYGVNS. The CDR3: CASTLTGELFF. DNA for the CDR3: TGTGCCAGCACCTTAACCGGGGAGCTGTTTTTT.

The chain carries TRBV19 and TRBJ2-7; TRBD2 agrees at 9 bases. The germline CDR1 and CDR2 sequences are LNHDA and SQIVND (reference sequence). Trimming removed 3 bases from V and 4 bases from J; junction bases left unmatched: 4. The CDR3 runs 14 residues. The CDR3 nucleotides are TGTGCCAGTAGTATTAAAGCGGGAGGTTACGAGCAGTACGTC. Protein sequence: CASSIKAGGYEQYV.

V usage is TRBV6-5 and J usage is TRBJ2-7; 7 bases are a match to TRBD1. Germline CDR1 is MNHEY and CDR2 is SVGAGI. This CDR3 spans 15 amino acids. The ends lost 4 bases at V and 3 bases at J; junction bases unmatched: 9. Here the CDR3 reads CASSSGQPPVYEQYF. CDR3 in DNA: TGTGCCAGCAGTTCGGGACAGCCGCCCGTCTACGAGCAGTACTTC.

The V call is TRBV30, the J call TRBJ2-7, with a tentative D call TRBD2 (6 bases). Deletions cut 0 bases from V and 6 bases from J, with 15 bases between. This CDR3 region has 14 residues. CDR1 and CDR2 (germline): GTSNPN, SVGIG (reference sequence). The CDR3 sequence: CAWSVGGALGEQYF. DNA for the CDR3: TGTGCCTGGAGTGTAGGAGGGGCCTTGGGCGAGCAGTACTTC.

This chain joins TRBV7-2 and TRBJ2-7, with 9 bases fitting TRBD1. This CDR3 spans 15 amino acids. Germline V gives CDR1 SGHTA, CDR2 FQGNSA. V was clipped by 1 base and J by 3 bases; unmatched bases: 4. CDR3 DNA: TGTGCCAGCAGCTTAGACGGGACAGGGATCTACGAGCAGTACGTC. It specifies CASSLDGTGIYEQYV.

The chain employs TRBV9 and TRBJ1-2; D might be TRBD1 (5 bases). The germline V gene encodes CDR1 SGDLS and CDR2 YYNGEE. The germline V and J ends were trimmed by 0 bases and 3 bases, with 9 bases remaining between them. The CDR3 extends over 14 amino acids. The CDR3 protein is CASSVGGLHYGYTF. CDR3 in DNA: TGTGCCAGCAGCGTAGGGGGCCTACACTATGGCTACACCTTC.

This clone came up once. The chain is built from TRBV4-3 and TRBJ1-2; D call uncertain. Germline CDR1 LGHNA, CDR2 YSLEER. V gave up 0 bases and J gave up 4 bases, with 12 bases separating them. There are 15 residues in the CDR3. The CDR3 region has the DNA TGCGCCAGCAGCCAAGATCCGGCGGACTCCTATGGCTACACCTTC. Amino acid sequence: CASSQDPADSYGYTF.

V is TRBV30 and J is TRBJ1-1; the match to TRBD1 covers 7 bases. This CDR3 has 13 residues. The germline CDR1 and CDR2 sequences are GTSNPN and SVGIG (reference sequence). J lost 1 base, V lost 3 bases, and 2 bases had no gene match. The CDR3 reads CAWRGDRNTEAFF. The CDR3 DNA reads TGTGCCTGGAGGGGGGACAGGAACACTGAAGCTTTCTTT.

The chain employs TRBV7-3 and TRBJ2-1; 7 bases align to TRBD2. The trim removed 3 bases at V and 0 bases at J, leaving 5 bases unmatched. CDR1 is SGHTA, CDR2 FQGTGA, per germline. The CDR3 sequence is 16 residues long. CDR3 nucleotides: TGTGCCAGCAGCTTCTTAGCGGGTCGCTCCTACAATGAGCAGTTCTTC. It yields the protein CASSFLAGRSYNEQFF.

The chain recombines TRBV7-6 with TRBJ2-1; 13 bases align to TRBD2. This CDR3 region has 20 residues. The junction had 13 bases not matched to a gene; V was cut back by 0 bases and J by 5 bases. Per the germline V gene, CDR1 is SGHVS and CDR2 is FNYEAQ. CDR3 sequence reads: CASSLAPGLAGAASNNEQFF. CDR3 coding DNA: TGTGCCAGCAGCTTAGCGCCCGGACTAGCGGGAGCGGCTTCTAACAATGAGCAGTTCTTC.

This sequence joins TRBV28 and TRBJ2-7; 7 positions agree with TRBD1. From germline, CDR1 is MDHEN and CDR2 SYDVKM. The V gene end was trimmed by 6 bases and the J gene end by 2 bases; junction bases not matched to a gene: 7. The CDR3 is 14 amino acids. CDR3 bases: TGTGCCAGCAGAGGATCGGGACAGCCCTACGAGCAGTACTTC. This gives the protein CASRGSGQPYEQYF.

This clone turned up a few times. The chain employs TRBV5-1 and TRBJ2-1, with 12 bases identical to TRBD2. The CDR3 length is 17 residues. CDR1 and CDR2 from the germline V gene are SGHRS and YFSETQ. Trimming at V came to 0 bases and at J to 6 bases, leaving 7 bases not matched to a gene. CDR3 in DNA: TGCGCCAGCAGCTTGGGACTAGCGGGAGCGAGAAGCAATGAGCAGTTCTTC. Encoded protein: CASSLGLAGARSNEQFF.

As concerns this clone: At one end the junction does not follow the germline gene, possibly because of a read error. V and J are TRBV5-1 and TRBJ1-5; D not resolved. CDR3 length equals 15 residues. Per the germline V gene, CDR1 is SGHRS and CDR2 is YFSETQ. The CDR3 region has the DNA TGCGCCAGCAGCTTGGATGGCAATAGCAATCAGCCCCAGAATTTT. Translating gives CASSLDGNSNQPQNF.

This sequence joins TRBV6-5 and TRBJ1-2; 7 bases map to TRBD1. The germline gives CDR1 MNHEY, CDR2 SVGAGI. V gave up 6 bases and J gave up 0 bases; unmatched junction bases: 7. The CDR3 has 15 amino acids. In DNA, the CDR3 is TGTGCCAGCAGCCAGGGGACAGCCTCTAACTATGGCTACACCTTC. Protein product: CASSQGTASNYGYTF.

The chain employs TRBV7-9 and TRBJ2-1; 10 bases agree with TRBD2. J was trimmed by 10 bases and V by 3 bases; bases with no gene match: 6. The CDR3 runs to 14 residues. CDR1 is SEHNR and CDR2 is FQNEAQ in the germline V gene (reference sequence). This chain's CDR3 is CASSLTSGLPEQFF. The DNA of the CDR3 is TGTGCCAGCAGCTTGACTAGCGGGCTTCCCGAGCAGTTCTTC.

The J gene is TRBJ2-7, the V gene TRBV7-9; D perhaps matches TRBD1 (5 bases). Trimming left V 5 bases short and J 2 bases short, with 19 bases between. In germline, CDR1 is SEHNR, CDR2 FQNEAQ (reference sequence). The CDR3 has 16 residues. CDR3 sequence (DNA): TGTGCCAGCAGCCCCCAGACAGTCACCTTTACCTACGAGCAGTACTTC. Its protein product is CASSPQTVTFTYEQYF. The entire variable domain, with the rest obtained from reference TRBV7-9 and TRBJ2-7, is as follows: DTGVSQNPRHKITKRGQNVTFRCDPISEHNRLYWYRQTLGQGPEFLTYFQNEAQLEKSRLLSDRFSAERPKGSFSTLEIQRTEQGDSAMYLCASSPQTVTFTYEQYFGPGTRLTVT.

The V gene is TRBV15, the J gene TRBJ2-3, with 9 bases lining up with TRBD2. This CDR3 has 14 amino acids. The germline V gene has CDR1 LNHNV and CDR2 YYDKDF (reference sequence). V lost 7 bases to trimming and J lost 0 bases; unmatched junction nucleotides: 2. Written as DNA, the CDR3 is TGTGCCACCAACGGACTAGCGAGCACAGATACGCAGTATTTT. It translates to CATNGLASTDTQYF. Full variable domain (rest looked up from reference TRBV15 and TRBJ2-3): DAMVIQNPRYQVTQFGKPVTLSCSQTLNHNVMYWYQQKSSQAPKLLFHYYDKDFNNEADTPDNFQSRRPNTSFCFLDIRSPGLGDTAMYLCATNGLASTDTQYFGPGTRLTVL.

V is TRBV15 and J is TRBJ2-7; TRBD1 aligns across 8 bases. CDR3 size: 14 residues. Trimming at V came to 0 bases and at J to 3 bases, leaving 1 base not matched to a gene. CDR1 and CDR2 from the germline V gene are LNHNV and YYDKDF (reference sequence). This CDR3 reads CATSRDRGLYEQYF. The CDR3 DNA sequence: TGTGCCACCAGCAGAGACAGGGGGCTCTACGAGCAGTACTTC.

A word on this clone: Other DNA sequences within the sample encode an identical CDR3. V usage is TRBV7-3 and J usage is TRBJ2-1, with D possibly TRBD1 on 5 matching bases. Germline CDR1 SGHTA, CDR2 FQGTGA. The CDR3 sequence is 14 residues long. Trimming cost V 4 bases and J 4 bases, with 11 bases left between them. The CDR3 reads CASSSDTKYNEQFF. The CDR3 DNA is TGTGCCAGCAGCTCGGACACGAAGTACAATGAGCAGTTCTTC.

This clone appeared once. This chain links TRBV4-3 with TRBJ1-5; D is uncertain. Trimming removed 0 bases from V and 6 bases from J, with 12 bases in between. CDR1 is LGHNA, CDR2 YSLEER, per germline. CDR3 length equals 15 residues. CDR3 loop: CASSQDIGVPQPQHF. CDR3 DNA: TGCGCCAGCAGCCAAGATATCGGGGTTCCTCAGCCCCAGCATTTT.

The chain uses TRBV10-2 and TRBJ2-7; 8 bases match TRBD1. Germline values: CDR1 WSHSY, CDR2 SAAADI. The trim removed 2 bases at V and 2 bases at J, leaving 5 bases unmatched. The CDR3 covers 15 residues. CDR3 sequence: CASSEGQGLPYEQYF. CDR3 sequence (DNA): TGCGCCAGCAGTGAGGGACAGGGTCTTCCCTACGAGCAGTACTTC.

This chain uses TRBV7-8 with TRBJ2-1, with TRBD2 as a possible D gene (6 bases). V shed 11 bases and J shed 0 bases, with 35 bases lying between them. The CDR3 is 21 residues long. From germline, CDR1 is SGHVS and CDR2 FQNEAQ. The CDR3 nucleotides read TGTGCCGCCCCCGAGTTTGTAGCGGAAACCTTTAAACCTAGCTCCTACAATGAGCAGTTCTTC. Protein: CAAPEFVAETFKPSSYNEQFF.

The chain has TRBV5-4 and TRBJ2-2, with 9 bases lining up with TRBD1. The CDR3 runs to 17 residues. Germline CDR1 and CDR2: SGHNT and YYREEE (reference sequence). The ends lost 5 bases at V and 1 base at J; junction bases unmatched: 9. CDR3: CASRPPGQGENTGELFF. The CDR3 region has the DNA TGTGCCAGCAGGCCTCCGGGACAGGGAGAGAACACCGGGGAGCTGTTTTTT.